The clone carrying this T cell receptor (beta chain) was seen a few times. The data derive from a study of identical twins. Germline V gives CDR1 ENHRY, CDR2 SYGVKD. This CDR3 is built from 12 residues. The ends were cut back, 6 bases at V and 7 bases at J, with 13 bases in the middle. TCRdb used MiXCR to reprocess the 5' RACE reads, holding one entry per CDR3 protein. Here the sample spans around 1.7 million distinct CDR3 sequences, 32% being singletons. The chain couples TRBV10-3 to TRBJ2-7; D is perhaps TRBD2 (5 bases). The specimen sequenced was cord blood. The receptor was derived from a newborn girl in good health. Here the CDR3 DNA reads TGTGCCATCAGCGTGGGCTCGGGGGAGCAGTACTTC. Translation: CAISVGSGEQYF.